This T cell receptor (beta chain) was captured by sequencing in a study of blood T cell repertoires in COVID-19. On the study more broadly: Acute and convalescent COVID-19 specimens originated in the United States, Italy and Spain. Sources were T cells, B-cell-depleted T cells, or PBMCs; the material itself was cDNA or gDNA.

The germline V gene encodes CDR1 MNHEY and CDR2 SVGAGI. CDR3 length equals 14 residues. V was shortened by 8 bases and J by 6 bases, with 17 bases between the two germline ends. This clone was seen only once. The authors' processing: Amplification of reference gene primers provided the estimated nucleated cell counts. The method was immunoSEQ multiplex PCR; TCRdb's version includes in-frame clones alone and lacks a portion of them. V and J calls and clone size are given by that table; D and trimming were obtained from the DNA. The sample consists of about 120,000 clones, 90% of them appearing once. The sample was peripheral blood. The sequence derives from a human donor with active COVID-19. The donor label of this sample is uncertain. V usage is TRBV6-5 and J usage is TRBJ1-5; D perhaps matches TRBD1 (6 bases). In DNA, the CDR3 is TGTGCCAGCCATCAACAGGGATACCTTCAGCCCCAGCATTTT. Protein: CASHQQGYLQPQHF.